A selection of T cell receptor beta chains follows, all from one sample in a study of blood T cell repertoires in COVID-19. TCRdb keeps only in-frame clones here, not all; method: immunoSEQ multiplex PCR. The sample has about 230,000 clones; around four fifths are singletons. Sequencing was carried out using peripheral blood. These receptors all come from a woman aged 70-85 years with active or convalescent COVID-19. Each CDR3 is given with its conserved first and last residue. The D gene is left open where the match is weak. Size is omitted from some rows. Given values are once, few, many or a class for expanded clones.

D gene: TRBD2; J gene: TRBJ2-1; V gene: TRBV7-3; clone size: -; CDR3 protein: CASSFRGGANNEQFF; CDR3 DNA: TGTGCCAGCAGCTTCCGCGGGGGGGCAAACAATGAGCAGTTCTTC
D gene: -; J gene: TRBJ1-1; V gene: TRBV6-5; clone size: -; CDR3 protein: CASSYLANTEAFF; CDR3 DNA: TGTGCCAGCAGTTACCTGGCCAACACTGAAGCTTTCTTT
D gene: -; J gene: TRBJ1-6; V gene: TRBV7-9; clone size: -; CDR3 protein: CASSFPGANSPLHF; CDR3 DNA: TGTGCCAGCAGCTTTCCGGGAGCGAATTCACCCCTCCACTTT
D gene: TRBD1; J gene: TRBJ1-1; V gene: TRBV4-1; clone size: few; CDR3 protein: CASRQNKGTGAMNTEAFF; CDR3 DNA: TGCGCCAGCAGACAGAACAAGGGGACAGGCGCCATGAACACTGAAGCTTTCTTT
D gene: TRBD1; J gene: TRBJ2-3; V gene: TRBV19; clone size: -; CDR3 protein: CASSNRRGQGTDTQYF; CDR3 DNA: TGTGCCAGTAGTAACCGCAGGGGGCAGGGCACAGATACGCAGTATTTT
D gene: TRBD2; J gene: TRBJ2-1; V gene: TRBV4-3; clone size: -; CDR3 protein: CASSLRTSGPYNEQFF; CDR3 DNA: TGCGCCAGCAGCCTGCGGACTAGCGGGCCTTACAATGAGCAGTTCTTC
D gene: -; J gene: TRBJ1-6; V gene: TRBV11-3; clone size: -; CDR3 protein: CASSLSGDNSPLHF; CDR3 DNA: TGTGCCAGCAGCTTAAGCGGGGATAATTCACCCCTCCACTTT
D gene: TRBD1; J gene: TRBJ1-1; V gene: TRBV25-1; clone size: -; CDR3 protein: CASSVGDSLLDTEAFF; CDR3 DNA: TGTGCCAGCAGTGTGGGGGACAGCCTTTTGGACACTGAAGCTTTCTTT
D gene: -; J gene: TRBJ1-5; V gene: TRBV7-2; clone size: -; CDR3 protein: CASSLWGGGHQPQHF; CDR3 DNA: TGTGCCAGCAGCCTTTGGGGGGGCGGGCATCAGCCCCAGCATTTT
D gene: -; J gene: TRBJ1-3; V gene: TRBV2; clone size: once; CDR3 protein: CASKADGDTIYF; CDR3 DNA: TGTGCCAGCAAGGCCGACGGGGACACCATATATTTT
D gene: -; J gene: TRBJ2-6; V gene: TRBV18; clone size: once; CDR3 protein: CASSPSSGANVLTF; CDR3 DNA: TGTGCCAGCTCACCTAGCTCTGGGGCCAACGTCCTGACTTTC
D gene: TRBD1; J gene: TRBJ2-7; V gene: TRBV6-5; clone size: -; CDR3 protein: CASSYGTEFSEQYF; CDR3 DNA: TGTGCCAGCAGTTACGGGACAGAATTTTCCGAGCAGTACTTC
D gene: TRBD2; J gene: TRBJ2-3; V gene: TRBV5-1; clone size: -; CDR3 protein: CASSLAGGTIQVDTQYF; CDR3 DNA: TGCGCCAGCAGCTTGGCCGGGGGGACCATTCAGGTTGATACGCAGTATTTT
D gene: TRBD2; J gene: TRBJ2-2; V gene: TRBV5-4; clone size: -; CDR3 protein: CASSSLAGGITGELFF; CDR3 DNA: TGTGCCAGCAGCTCACTAGCGGGGGGGATAACCGGGGAGCTGTTTTTT
D gene: -; J gene: TRBJ2-2; V gene: TRBV2; clone size: -; CDR3 protein: CASSELAVQNTGELFF; CDR3 DNA: TGTGCCAGCAGTGAACTAGCCGTCCAGAACACCGGGGAGCTGTTTTTT
D gene: TRBD2; J gene: TRBJ2-7; V gene: TRBV4-1; clone size: -; CDR3 protein: CASSGTSGYEQYF; CDR3 DNA: TGCGCCAGTTCCGGGACTAGCGGCTACGAGCAGTACTTC
D gene: TRBD1; J gene: TRBJ2-5; V gene: TRBV24-1; clone size: -; CDR3 protein: CATSAPGQGGETQYF; CDR3 DNA: TGTGCCACCAGCGCCCCGGGACAGGGAGGTGAGACCCAGTACTTC
D gene: TRBD2; J gene: TRBJ2-7; V gene: TRBV2; clone size: once; CDR3 protein: CASTLAGGPLEQYF; CDR3 DNA: TGTGCCAGCACGCTAGCGGGAGGGCCCCTCGAGCAGTACTTC
D gene: TRBD1; J gene: TRBJ1-2; V gene: TRBV12-3/TRBV12-4; clone size: -; CDR3 protein: CASRGQGAYGYTF; CDR3 DNA: TGTGCCAGCAGAGGACAGGGGGCCTATGGCTACACCTTC
D gene: -; J gene: TRBJ1-6; V gene: TRBV30; clone size: -; CDR3 protein: CARKEQINSPLHF; CDR3 DNA: TGTGCCCGGAAGGAGCAGATAAATTCACCCCTCCACTTT
D gene: TRBD1; J gene: TRBJ1-1; V gene: TRBV7-9; clone size: -; CDR3 protein: CASSSLTGASEAFF; CDR3 DNA: TGTGCCAGCAGCTCATTGACAGGGGCGTCTGAAGCTTTCTTT
D gene: TRBD1; J gene: TRBJ2-5; V gene: TRBV6-5; clone size: few; CDR3 protein: CASSATGFGETQYF; CDR3 DNA: TGTGCCAGCAGCGCGACAGGGTTCGGGGAGACCCAGTACTTC
D gene: -; J gene: TRBJ1-2; V gene: TRBV20-1; clone size: few; CDR3 protein: CSAPRWYGYTF; CDR3 DNA: TGCAGTGCCCCCCGGTGGTATGGCTACACCTTC
D gene: -; J gene: TRBJ1-1; V gene: TRBV3-1/TRBV3-2; clone size: -; CDR3 protein: CASSHLGQNTEAFF; CDR3 DNA: TGTGCCAGCAGCCACCTGGGACAGAACACTGAAGCTTTCTTT